This TCR beta chain was observed in a study of cytomegalovirus exposure and HLA in healthy donors. Study-wide findings and caveats: Excluded were some V segments that proved indistinguishable, including TRBV6-2 and TRBV6-3. Many donors shared some public TCRs, even though most TCR sequences were rare. V- and J-gene trimming of TCR beta was linked (in a later analysis) to a missense DCLRE1C variant. HLA restriction was apparent for most CMV-associated TCR beta chains in a later analysis.

About this clone itself: The antigen is undetermined.

PCR amplification relied on 60 Vbeta primers (plus 13 Jbeta primers). Clones were sequenced by immunoSEQ multiplex PCR, and TCRdb holds only the in-frame ones, with some missing. The sample consists of about 150,000 clones, about four fifths of them appearing once. The CDR3 is made up of 17 amino acids. Germline V CDR1 and CDR2: SGHTA, FQGNSA. The V and J ends lost 4 bases and 2 bases, in that order; junction bases with no gene match: 14. The sequencing sample was made of PBMCs. The chain recombines TRBV7-2 with TRBJ2-7; 7 nucleotides agree with TRBD2. The receptor's source is a young man in good health and CMV-seronegative. The CDR3 loop is CASSSPLGGGLTYEQYF. CDR3 bases: TGTGCCAGCAGCTCCCCGCTGGGCGGGGGATTGACCTACGAGCAGTACTTC.